The 18 T cell receptor beta chains listed next were all sequenced from one sample in a study of glioma-infiltrating T cells after dendritic cell vaccination. Clones were read by immunoSEQ multiplex PCR, and TCRdb kept only the in-frame ones, dropping some. There are tens of thousands of clones in the sample; roughly four fifths occur only once, and approximately 2% lies in the top ten. Time point described: after dendritic cell vaccination, including at tumor progression/relapse. The sequenced sample was blood, obtained after dendritic cell vaccination. The receptors shown here come from a human donor with glioblastoma.

This rearrangement joins TRBV4-2 to TRBJ2-2; 7 nucleotides line up with TRBD2. Trimming removed 1 base from V and 1 base from J; junction bases left unmatched: 3. The CDR3 has 16 amino acids. The germline V gene has CDR1 LGHNA and CDR2 YNFKEQ. CDR3 region: CASSQVAGENTGELFF. The CDR3 coding sequence is TGTGCCAGCAGCCAAGTGGCGGGAGAGAACACCGGGGAGCTGTTTTTT.

This chain connects TRBV6-5 to TRBJ2-2, with 9 nucleotides matching TRBD2. V shed 5 bases, J shed 3 bases, and the junction held 4 bases outside the gene matches. Germline loops: CDR1 MNHEY, CDR2 SVGAGI. The CDR3 has 15 residues. This CDR3 is CASSNLAGHTGELFF. The CDR3 region has the DNA TGTGCCAGCAGTAACCTAGCGGGACACACCGGGGAGCTGTTTTTT.

The rearrangement joins TRBV5-1 to TRBJ1-1, with D unresolved. Between the trimmed V and J ends, which lost 1 base and 4 bases, there was a span of 14 bases. Germline lookup yields CDR1 SGHRS and CDR2 YFSETQ. The CDR3 is made up of 15 amino acids. For the CDR3, the DNA is TGCGCCAGCAGCTTGATGCGGGGTTCGGGCACTGAAGCTTTCTTT. It encodes CASSLMRGSGTEAFF.

The DNA of the CDR3 is TGTGCCAGCAAGATGGGGGGCGCGGGAGCTGTGGGAGAGACCCAGTACTTC. This codes for CASKMGGAGAVGETQYF. The rearrangement joins TRBV2 to TRBJ2-5; TRBD2 might be the D (7 bases). Between the trimmed V and J ends, which lost 7 bases and 4 bases, there was a span of 25 bases. Germline V lookup: CDR1 SNHLY, CDR2 FYNNEI. The CDR3 totals 17 residues.

The rearrangement links TRBV6-1 to TRBJ2-1; 12 bases match TRBD2. The V and J ends lost 7 bases and 8 bases, in that order; junction bases with no gene match: 6. CDR3 length: 14 amino acids. Germline values: CDR1 MNHNS, CDR2 SASEGT. CDR3 in amino acids: CASMRLAGAHEQFF. CDR3 nucleotides: TGTGCCAGCATGAGACTAGCGGGAGCGCATGAGCAGTTCTTC.

The rearrangement links TRBV19 to TRBJ2-7, with 11 nucleotides matching TRBD1. The CDR3 consists of 16 residues. V lost 5 bases, J lost 0 bases, and 6 bases stayed unmatched. The germline CDR1 and CDR2 sequences are LNHDA and SQIVND (reference sequence). CDR3 sequence (DNA): TGTGCCAGTAGTGCCCTCGGGACAGGGGGCTCCTACGAGCAGTACTTC. Its protein is CASSALGTGGSYEQYF. The full variable domain, completed using reference TRBV19 and TRBJ2-7, is DGGITQSPKYLFRKEGQNVTLSCEQNLNHDAMYWYRQDPGQGLRLIYYSQIVNDFQKGDIAEGYSVSREKKESFPLTVTSAQKNPTAFYLCASSALGTGGSYEQYFGPGTRLTVT.

CDR3 sequence: CARSLAAGPLAGWAREQYV. The CDR3 coding sequence is TGTGCCAGAAGCTTGGCCGCCGGGCCGTTAGCGGGATGGGCCAGGGAGCAGTACGTC. J is TRBJ2-7 and V is TRBV5-3; 8 bases match TRBD2. TRBV5-3 carries the ORF label, with uncertain function. The junction had 21 bases not matched to a gene; V was cut back by 0 bases and J by 7 bases. The CDR3 has 19 residues.

V is TRBV28 and J is TRBJ2-2; D is perhaps TRBD2 (5 bases). Germline assignment: CDR1 MDHEN and CDR2 SYDVKM. V was shortened by 7 bases and J by 6 bases, with 9 bases between the two germline ends. CDR3 length: 12 amino acids. CDR3 protein: CASTWGAGELFF. CDR3 nucleotide sequence: TGTGCCAGCACCTGGGGAGCCGGGGAGCTGTTTTTT.

This chain uses TRBV19 with TRBJ1-5, with 11 bases matching TRBD1. The CDR3 contains 14 residues. Germline lookup yields CDR1 LNHDA and CDR2 SQIVND (reference sequence). V lost 6 bases and J lost 7; bases outside the gene matches: 5. CDR3 sequence reads: CASSGTGGTQPQHF. The CDR3, as DNA: TGTGCCAGTAGCGGGACAGGGGGTACCCAGCCCCAGCATTTT.

The table lists this clone with many counts. The chain recombines TRBV5-6 with TRBJ2-3; 8 nucleotides line up with TRBD2. CDR3 length: 15 amino acids. Germline CDR1 reads SGHDT; CDR2 reads YYEEEE. After removal of 0 bases from V and 4 bases from J, the junction contained 4 bases not matched to a gene. The CDR3 loop reads CASSLVPGGADTQYF. The DNA for the CDR3 is TGTGCCAGCAGCTTGGTCCCGGGGGGGGCAGATACGCAGTATTTT.

CDR3 residues: CASSDRVQPQHF. The DNA of the CDR3 is TGTGCCAGCAGTGATCGGGTCCAGCCCCAGCATTTT. The chain is built from TRBV6-5 and TRBJ1-5; D is unresolved. Germline loops: CDR1 MNHEY, CDR2 SVGAGI. V lost 5 bases, J lost 7 bases, and 9 bases lay in between. The CDR3 length is 12 residues.

The genes are TRBV19 and TRBJ1-2, with 9 nucleotides matching TRBD1. The V gene's germline CDR1 is LNHDA and CDR2 SQIVND (reference sequence). The CDR3 consists of 15 residues. J gave up 3 bases and V 7 bases, and 9 bases lay outside the gene matches. CDR3 sequence: CASTLKQGAYYGYTF. CDR3 DNA sequence: TGTGCCAGTACCCTCAAACAGGGGGCATACTATGGCTACACCTTC.

There are a few counts of this clone. V and J are TRBV7-9 and TRBJ2-2; TRBD1 might be the D (5 bases). Per the germline V gene, CDR1 is SEHNR and CDR2 is FQNEAQ (reference sequence). The CDR3 is 15 amino acids. The V gene lost 5 bases and the J gene lost 5 bases, with 15 bases spanning the gap. The CDR3 nucleotides are TGTGCCAGCAGCCCCGCATTGACAGAGACCGGGGAGCTGTTTTTT. This codes for CASSPALTETGELFF.

To note about this clone: The germline gene is not matched at one end of the junction; a read error may be the cause. The rearrangement joins TRBV20-1 to TRBJ1-2; weak D call: TRBD1 (6 bases). The CDR3 runs 8 residues. Germline V CDR1 and CDR2: DFQATT, SNEGSKA (reference sequence). The CDR3 sequence is CSATGTIF. The CDR3 nucleotides are TGCAGTGCCACAGGGACCATCTTC.

V is TRBV7-9 and J is TRBJ1-1, with TRBD1 identical over 9 bases. The CDR3 is 14 residues long. Germline V CDR1 and CDR2: SEHNR, FQNEAQ (reference sequence). The ends lost 7 bases at V and 5 bases at J; junction bases unmatched: 8. CDR3 in DNA: TGTGCCAGCACCCCGGGGGACAGGGAGACTGAAGCTTTCTTT. Residues: CASTPGDRETEAFF.

There are a few counts of this clone. The V and J genes are TRBV6-1 and TRBJ2-7; the D gene is possibly TRBD1 (5 bases). The CDR3 contains 16 residues. Germline CDR1 reads MNHNS; CDR2 reads SASEGT. V lost 1 base and J 2 bases, leaving 15 bases between the germline ends. As DNA, the CDR3 is TGTGCCAGCAGTGAAGAGGAGCGTTGGGGCCCCTACGAGCAGTACTTC. Amino acid sequence: CASSEEERWGPYEQYF.

The gene calls are TRBV29-1 and TRBJ1-2; TRBD1 matches at 8 bases. V lost 4 bases to trimming and J lost 4 bases; unmatched junction nucleotides: 11. This CDR3 spans 15 amino acids. Germline CDR1 reads SQVTM; CDR2 reads ANQGSEA. Here the CDR3 DNA reads TGCAGCGTTGTGTTCCAGGGGGCGGTAGGCTATGGCTACACCTTC. It specifies CSVVFQGAVGYGYTF.

This chain uses TRBV23-1 with TRBJ2-7; D unclear. TRBV23-1 is flagged as an ORF with uncertain function. Trimming cost V 8 bases and J 2 bases, with 22 bases left between them. There are 16 residues in the CDR3. CDR3: CASWCQSRLVTYEQYF. The CDR3 DNA sequence: TGCGCCAGCTGGTGTCAATCTCGATTAGTAACCTACGAGCAGTACTTC.